This TCR beta chain was profiled in a study of regulatory T cells in long-lasting Graves disease. Comment on this clonotype: This may be a read error, as it is one base from a much larger clone. Without the conserved terminal phenylalanine or tryptophan, this CDR3 likely stems from a read error.

The authors built TCR beta libraries using iRepertoire HTBI primers and Arm-PCR of CDR3 regions. MiXCR, applied by TCRdb to the multiplex PCR reads, yields one record per CDR3 protein. The sample lists about 620,000 distinct CDR3 sequences; approximately 15% were seen once. CDR1 and CDR2 (germline): MNHNY, SVGAGI (reference sequence). This CDR3 is 15 amino acids long. Time point given: newly diagnosed GD, antithyroid drugs for less than 3 months. RNA extracted from PBMCs served as the sequencing template. The sample was also reused in another study, on T cells in Graves' hyperthyroidism and ophthalmopathy.

The receptor comes from a woman under 40 with Graves disease. Material: peripheral blood mononuclear cells (PBMCs), obtained at new diagnosis, from a patient treated with antithyroid drugs. V is TRBV6-6 and J is TRBJ2-5; D is possibly TRBD2 (6 bases). Matching the DNA end better, TRBJ2-1 makes the J call doubtful. CDR3 amino acids: CASSYSRASANEQFL. The CDR3 nucleotides read TGTGCCAGCAGTTACTCGAGGGCTAGCGCCAATGAGCAGTTCCTC.